Listed here are 6 T cell receptor beta chains from one sample, sequenced in a study of blood T cell repertoires in COVID-19. Assay used: immunoSEQ multiplex PCR; TCRdb lists only in-frame clones, some missing. The sample contains roughly 320,000 clones, about 90% of which appear only once. Sequenced material: peripheral blood. These receptors were collected from a woman aged 25 to 39 with COVID-19, enrolled during active disease.

This clone was recorded only once. The chain couples TRBV10-3 to TRBJ1-1, with TRBD1 as a possible D gene (5 bases). Germline lookup yields CDR1 ENHRY and CDR2 SYGVKD. This CDR3 is built from 14 residues. The germline V and J ends were trimmed by 0 bases and 3 bases, with 8 bases remaining between them. The CDR3 region is CAISESGGDTEAFF. In DNA, the CDR3 is TGTGCCATCAGTGAGTCGGGGGGGGACACTGAAGCTTTCTTT.

The chain combines TRBV10-1 with TRBJ1-4, with 8 bases fitting TRBD1. The trim removed 7 bases at V and 5 bases at J, leaving 15 bases unmatched. The CDR3 sequence is 17 residues long. CDR1 is WNHNN, CDR2 SYGVQD, per germline (reference sequence). CDR3 bases: TGCGCCAGCATCGGATTCGGACAGGGTGGGGTGAATGAAAAACTGTTTTTT. It codes for CASIGFGQGGVNEKLFF.

V is TRBV6-4 and J is TRBJ1-6, with TRBD1 matching 8 bases. This CDR3 comprises 14 residues. CDR1 is MRHNA, CDR2 SNTAGT, per germline. V was clipped by 8 bases and J by 5 bases; unmatched bases: 5. Here the CDR3 reads CASSRTGNNSPLHF. The CDR3 DNA follows: TGTGCCAGCTCTAGGACAGGGAATAATTCACCCCTCCACTTT.

This clone is a singleton in its sample. This chain connects TRBV5-1 to TRBJ2-2, with D maybe TRBD2 (5 bases). This CDR3 is built from 14 residues. Germline CDR1 and CDR2: SGHRS and YFSETQ. The V end was cut by 1 base, the J end by 6 bases, with 10 bases between. CDR3 nucleotide sequence: TGCGCCAGCAGCTTGAGGTGGGGAGCCGGGGAGCTGTTTTTT. It yields the protein CASSLRWGAGELFF. Complete variable domain (other parts from reference TRBV5-1 and TRBJ2-2): KAGVTQTPRYLIKTRGQQVTLSCSPISGHRSVSWYQQTPGQGLQFLFEYFSETQRNKGNFPGRFSGRQFSNSRSEMNVSTLELGDSALYLCASSLRWGAGELFFGEGSRLTVL.

The chain uses TRBV5-1 and TRBJ2-3; 10 bases line up with TRBD2. V lost 0 bases, J lost 1 base, and 2 bases stayed unmatched. The CDR3 is 16 residues long. Germline lookup yields CDR1 SGHRS and CDR2 YFSETQ. The CDR3 DNA follows: TGCGCCAGCAGCTTGGGGGGGACTAGCGGCACAGATACGCAGTATTTT. Translating it yields CASSLGGTSGTDTQYF.

This chain links TRBV6-5 with TRBJ2-1; possibly TRBD2 for D (5 bases). The CDR3 loop spans 15 amino acids. The germline gives CDR1 MNHEY, CDR2 SVGAGI. Trimming took off 5 bases at V and 5 bases at J, with 16 bases between the two ends. CDR3: CASSQINPGNNEQFF. The CDR3 nucleotides read TGTGCCAGCAGTCAAATAAACCCGGGGAACAATGAGCAGTTCTTC.